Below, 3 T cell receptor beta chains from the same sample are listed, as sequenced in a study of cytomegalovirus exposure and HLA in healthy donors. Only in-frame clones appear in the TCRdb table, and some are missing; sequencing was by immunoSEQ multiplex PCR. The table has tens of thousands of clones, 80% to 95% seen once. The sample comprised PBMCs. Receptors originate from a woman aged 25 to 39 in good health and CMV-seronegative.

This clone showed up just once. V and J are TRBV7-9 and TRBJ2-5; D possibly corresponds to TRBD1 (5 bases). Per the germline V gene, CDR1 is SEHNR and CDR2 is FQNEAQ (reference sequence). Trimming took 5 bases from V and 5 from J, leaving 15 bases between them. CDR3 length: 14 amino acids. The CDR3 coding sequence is TGTGCCAGCAGCATCCTAGGGGCGCGGGAGACCCAGTACTTC. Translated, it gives CASSILGARETQYF.

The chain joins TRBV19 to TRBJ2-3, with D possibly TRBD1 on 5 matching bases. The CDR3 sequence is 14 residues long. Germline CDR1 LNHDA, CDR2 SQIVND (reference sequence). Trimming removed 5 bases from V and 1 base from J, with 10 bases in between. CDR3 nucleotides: TGTGCCAGTAGTCTCAGGGAAGGCACAGATACGCAGTATTTT. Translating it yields CASSLREGTDTQYF.

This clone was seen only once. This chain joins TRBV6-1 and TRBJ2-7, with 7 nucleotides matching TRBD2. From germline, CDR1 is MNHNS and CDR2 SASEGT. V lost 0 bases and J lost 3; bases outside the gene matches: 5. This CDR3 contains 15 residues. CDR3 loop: CASSEAPGGVYEQYF. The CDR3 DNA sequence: TGTGCCAGCAGTGAAGCCCCTGGGGGGGTCTACGAGCAGTACTTC.